This TCR beta chain was documented in a study of cytomegalovirus exposure and HLA in healthy donors. With 60 Vbeta and 13 Jbeta primers, the PCR was carried out. Assay: immunoSEQ multiplex PCR; the TCRdb copy retains only in-frame clones and omits some. The table lists 150,000 or so clones, roughly 73% of them singletons, with around 1.6% in the top ten. V was trimmed by 0 bases and J by 8 bases, leaving 8 bases between them. The CDR3 is 12 residues long. Germline V gene lookup returns CDR1 SGHDT and CDR2 YYEEEE. This clone was observed a handful of times. Sample: PBMCs. This TCR was sampled from a woman between 18 and 30 years old in good health and CMV-seronegative. V gene TRBV5-6 combines with J gene TRBJ1-1; D ambiguous. CDR3 bases: TGTGCCAGCAGCTTGGTGGCGGGAGAAGCTTTCTTT. This encodes CASSLVAGEAFF.